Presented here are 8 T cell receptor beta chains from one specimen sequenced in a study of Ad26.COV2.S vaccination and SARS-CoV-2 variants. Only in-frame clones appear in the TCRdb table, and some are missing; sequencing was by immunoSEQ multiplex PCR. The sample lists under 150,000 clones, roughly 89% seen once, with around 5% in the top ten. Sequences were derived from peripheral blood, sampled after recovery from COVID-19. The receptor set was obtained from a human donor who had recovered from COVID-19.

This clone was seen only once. In DNA form, the CDR3 reads TGTGCCAGCAGCTTTGACAGGGAACAGCCCCAGCATTTT. Translating gives CASSFDREQPQHF. V gene TRBV5-4 combines with J gene TRBJ1-5, with TRBD1 identical over 7 bases. CDR3 length: 13 amino acids. CDR1 is SGHNT, CDR2 YYREEE, per germline (reference sequence). J was trimmed by 7 bases and V by 2 bases; bases with no gene match: 3.

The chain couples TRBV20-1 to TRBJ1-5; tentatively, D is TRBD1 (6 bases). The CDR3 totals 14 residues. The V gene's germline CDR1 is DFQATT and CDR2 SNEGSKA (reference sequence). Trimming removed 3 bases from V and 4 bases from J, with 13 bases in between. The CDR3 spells CSASTGARNQPQHF. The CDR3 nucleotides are TGCAGTGCTAGTACGGGGGCGCGAAATCAGCCCCAGCATTTT.

CDR3 bases: TGTGCCAGCACCCCGACAGAAGTTGGTTCACCCCTCCACTTT. This encodes CASTPTEVGSPLHF. This chain joins TRBV6-6 and TRBJ1-6, with D perhaps matching TRBD1 (5 bases). V was clipped by 7 bases and J by 9 bases, with 16 bases between them. Per the germline V gene, CDR1 is MNHNY and CDR2 is SVGAGI (reference sequence). The CDR3 sequence is 14 residues long.

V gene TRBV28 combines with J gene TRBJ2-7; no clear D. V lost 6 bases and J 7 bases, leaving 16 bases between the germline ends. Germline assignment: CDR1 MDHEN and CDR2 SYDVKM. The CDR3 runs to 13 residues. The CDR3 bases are TGTGCCAGCAGCGGACGTCCCTCGTTTGAGCAGTACTTC. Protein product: CASSGRPSFEQYF.

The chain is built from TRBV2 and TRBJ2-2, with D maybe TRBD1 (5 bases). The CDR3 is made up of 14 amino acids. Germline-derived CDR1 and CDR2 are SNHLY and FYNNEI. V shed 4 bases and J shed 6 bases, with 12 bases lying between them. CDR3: CASSVGAFPGELFF. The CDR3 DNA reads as TGTGCCAGCAGTGTTGGGGCCTTTCCCGGGGAGCTGTTTTTT.

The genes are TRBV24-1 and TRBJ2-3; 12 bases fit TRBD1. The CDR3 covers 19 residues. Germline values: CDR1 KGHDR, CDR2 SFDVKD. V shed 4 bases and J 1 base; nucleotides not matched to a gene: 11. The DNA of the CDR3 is TGTGCCACCAGTGACCCGCACCGGGACAGGGGGCGAGGCACAGATACGCAGTATTTT. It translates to CATSDPHRDRGRGTDTQYF.

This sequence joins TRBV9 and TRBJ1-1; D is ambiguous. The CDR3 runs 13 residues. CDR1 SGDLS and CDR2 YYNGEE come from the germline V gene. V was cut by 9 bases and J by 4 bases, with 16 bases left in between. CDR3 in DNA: TGTGCCACCAAACCGACACCGAGCACTGAAGCTTTCTTT. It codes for CATKPTPSTEAFF.

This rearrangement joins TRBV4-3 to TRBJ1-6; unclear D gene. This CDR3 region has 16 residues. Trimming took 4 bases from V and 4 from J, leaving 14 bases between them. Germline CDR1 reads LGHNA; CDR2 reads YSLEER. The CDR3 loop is CASSLHGKLYNSPLHF. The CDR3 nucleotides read TGCGCCAGCAGCCTCCACGGGAAGCTATATAATTCACCCCTCCACTTT.